The rows below give T cell receptor beta chains drawn from one sample of a study of blood T cell repertoires in COVID-19. Method: immunoSEQ multiplex PCR; TCRdb's copy keeps in-frame clones and lacks some. The sample has 200,000 to 250,000 clones; 82% are singletons. The sample was PBMCs or T cells enriched from blood (not recorded which). These receptors were obtained from a woman in her fifties or sixties who had recovered from COVID-19. The CDR3 runs from the conserved cysteine through the conserved F or W. The D gene is left open where the match is weak. Some rows have no size entry. The others give once, few or many, or a class for an expanded clone.

J gene: TRBJ2-3
V gene: TRBV20-1
clone size: NA
D gene: TRBD2
CDR3 DNA: TGCAGTGCTAGTCTCGGCGCGGGACTAGCGGGGGGATACACAGATACGCAGTATTTT
CDR3 protein: CSASLGAGLAGGYTDTQYF

J gene: TRBJ1-4
V gene: TRBV5-6
clone size: once
D gene: NA
CDR3 DNA: TGTGCCAGCAGCTTGACGCAGTTCCCTTTAACTAATGAAAAACTGTTTTTT
CDR3 protein: CASSLTQFPLTNEKLFF

J gene: TRBJ1-4
V gene: TRBV6-5
clone size: NA
D gene: NA
CDR3 DNA: TGTGCCAGCAGTTACGCCTCCATCCGGGAACTGTTTTTT
CDR3 protein: CASSYASIRELFF

J gene: TRBJ1-6
V gene: TRBV25-1
clone size: NA
D gene: NA
CDR3 DNA: TGTGCCAGCAGTGACCTGACATCAGGTTCACCCCTCCACTTT
CDR3 protein: CASSDLTSGSPLHF

J gene: TRBJ1-6
V gene: TRBV3-1/TRBV3-2
clone size: NA
D gene: NA
CDR3 DNA: TGTGCCAGCAGCCAAGGGAGCTCACCCCTCCACTTT
CDR3 protein: CASSQGSSPLHF

J gene: TRBJ1-1
V gene: TRBV2
clone size: few
D gene: NA
CDR3 DNA: TGTGCCAGCAGTGGGACAGCAAAAGTCACCATGAACACTGAAGCTTTCTTT
CDR3 protein: CASSGTAKVTMNTEAFF

J gene: TRBJ1-4
V gene: TRBV3-1/TRBV3-2
clone size: NA
D gene: TRBD1
CDR3 DNA: TGTGCCAGCAGCCTCCGGGACAGTGATACTGAAAAACTGTTTTTT
CDR3 protein: CASSLRDSDTEKLFF

J gene: TRBJ2-7
V gene: TRBV18
clone size: NA
D gene: TRBD2
CDR3 DNA: TGTGCCAGCTCACCCGCCGGGACTAGCGTGTCTGGCGAGCAGTACTTC
CDR3 protein: CASSPAGTSVSGEQYF

J gene: TRBJ1-5
V gene: TRBV5-1
clone size: NA
D gene: NA
CDR3 DNA: TGCGCCAGCAGCCCCTCGGGGTCCACTAGCAATCAGCCCCAGCATTTT
CDR3 protein: CASSPSGSTSNQPQHF

J gene: TRBJ2-7
V gene: TRBV5-4
clone size: NA
D gene: NA
CDR3 DNA: TGTGCCAGCAGCTTGGTGAGCACGAACGAGCAGTACTTC
CDR3 protein: CASSLVSTNEQYF

J gene: TRBJ2-7
V gene: TRBV5-1
clone size: NA
D gene: TRBD2
CDR3 DNA: TGCGCCAGCAGCTCCAATATCCGACTAGCGGGAGGCTACGAGCAGTACTTC
CDR3 protein: CASSSNIRLAGGYEQYF

J gene: TRBJ1-2
V gene: TRBV18
clone size: NA
D gene: NA
CDR3 DNA: TGTGCCAGCTCCCGCGAGACTGAACCAAATGGCTACACCTTC
CDR3 protein: CASSRETEPNGYTF

J gene: TRBJ1-3
V gene: TRBV10-3
clone size: NA
D gene: NA
CDR3 DNA: TGTGCCATCAGCGTACAGAGCTCTGGAAACACCATATATTTT
CDR3 protein: CAISVQSSGNTIYF

J gene: TRBJ1-3
V gene: TRBV9
clone size: NA
D gene: NA
CDR3 DNA: TGTGCCAGCAGCGTAGATGCTGGCACCGATTACTCTGGAAACACCATATATTTT
CDR3 protein: CASSVDAGTDYSGNTIYF

J gene: TRBJ2-7
V gene: TRBV3-1/TRBV3-2
clone size: NA
D gene: NA
CDR3 DNA: TGTGCCAGCAGCCCAGGCAGTGTACAGCAGTACTTC
CDR3 protein: CASSPGSVQQYF

J gene: TRBJ1-2
V gene: TRBV9
clone size: NA
D gene: NA
CDR3 DNA: TGTGCCAGCAGCACATACGATGGCTACACCTTC
CDR3 protein: CASSTYDGYTF

J gene: TRBJ2-2
V gene: TRBV7-9
clone size: NA
D gene: NA
CDR3 DNA: TGTGCCAGCAGCTTTGGCCACACCGGGGAGCTGTTTTTT
CDR3 protein: CASSFGHTGELFF

J gene: TRBJ1-6
V gene: TRBV14
clone size: NA
D gene: NA
CDR3 DNA: TGTGCCAGCAGCCCCAGAACCAATTCACCCCTCCACTTT
CDR3 protein: CASSPRTNSPLHF

J gene: TRBJ1-2
V gene: TRBV11-2
clone size: NA
D gene: TRBD1
CDR3 DNA: TGTGCCAGCAGCGAATCCGGGACAGTCTCGTTGTTCGGCTACACCTTC
CDR3 protein: CASSESGTVSLFGYTF

J gene: TRBJ1-3
V gene: TRBV6-5
clone size: NA
D gene: TRBD1
CDR3 DNA: TGTGCCAGCGAGAGGACAGGGGCAGGGGGAAACACCATATATTTT
CDR3 protein: CASERTGAGGNTIYF

J gene: TRBJ2-7
V gene: TRBV19
clone size: NA
D gene: TRBD2
CDR3 DNA: TGTGCCAGTAGTATAACTAGCGGGACCTACGAGCAGTACTTC
CDR3 protein: CASSITSGTYEQYF

J gene: TRBJ2-1
V gene: TRBV7-3
clone size: NA
D gene: NA
CDR3 DNA: TGTGCCAGTGCCTCGAGCTCCTACAATGAGCAGTTCTTC
CDR3 protein: CASASSSYNEQFF

J gene: TRBJ1-3
V gene: TRBV7-9
clone size: NA
D gene: TRBD1
CDR3 DNA: TGTGCCAGCAGCTTAGGCGGACAGGTGGGAAACACCATATATTTT
CDR3 protein: CASSLGGQVGNTIYF

J gene: TRBJ2-3
V gene: TRBV4-2
clone size: NA
D gene: TRBD2
CDR3 DNA: TGTGCCAGCAGCCAAGATGTGACTAGCGGCACAGATACGCAGTATTTT
CDR3 protein: CASSQDVTSGTDTQYF

J gene: TRBJ1-1
V gene: TRBV6-5
clone size: NA
D gene: NA
CDR3 DNA: TGTGCCAGCAGCGTCACCCCTGGTGGGGCAGCTTTCTTT
CDR3 protein: CASSVTPGGAAFF

J gene: TRBJ1-6
V gene: TRBV5-1
clone size: NA
D gene: NA
CDR3 DNA: TGCGCCAGCAGCTTGGTGGGGACTTTGGATTCACCCCTCCACTTT
CDR3 protein: CASSLVGTLDSPLHF

J gene: TRBJ2-7
V gene: TRBV19
clone size: few
D gene: TRBD1
CDR3 DNA: TGTGCCAGTAGTACCCAAGGGACAGGGGGTTACGAGCAGTACTTC
CDR3 protein: CASSTQGTGGYEQYF

J gene: TRBJ2-1
V gene: TRBV19
clone size: NA
D gene: TRBD1
CDR3 DNA: TGTGCCAGTACTCAATGGACAGGGCCTTACAATGAGCAGTTCTTC
CDR3 protein: CASTQWTGPYNEQFF

J gene: TRBJ1-3
V gene: TRBV4-3
clone size: NA
D gene: NA
CDR3 DNA: TGCGCCAGCAGCCAAGATTCTGACACCTCTGGAAACACCATATATTTT
CDR3 protein: CASSQDSDTSGNTIYF

J gene: TRBJ2-2
V gene: TRBV4-2
clone size: NA
D gene: TRBD2
CDR3 DNA: TGTGCCAGCAGCCAACTTTCCGGACTAGCGAGGACCGGGGAGCTGTTTTTT
CDR3 protein: CASSQLSGLARTGELFF

J gene: TRBJ2-2
V gene: TRBV27
clone size: few
D gene: NA
CDR3 DNA: TGTGCCAGCAGTCCAGAATACACCGGGGAGCTGTTTTTT
CDR3 protein: CASSPEYTGELFF

J gene: TRBJ2-5
V gene: TRBV19
clone size: few
D gene: TRBD2
CDR3 DNA: TGTGCCAGTAGTACCCTTTTAGCGGGAGGGAGCGAGACCCAGTACTTC
CDR3 protein: CASSTLLAGGSETQYF

J gene: TRBJ2-7
V gene: TRBV2
clone size: NA
D gene: TRBD1
CDR3 DNA: TGTGCCAGCAGCTCCGGGACAGTCCCTTCCGAGCAGTACTTC
CDR3 protein: CASSSGTVPSEQYF

J gene: TRBJ2-2
V gene: TRBV7-9
clone size: few
D gene: TRBD1
CDR3 DNA: TGTGCCAGCAGCCGAGACAGGGGGTATAACGGGGAGCTGTTTTTT
CDR3 protein: CASSRDRGYNGELFF

J gene: TRBJ2-5
V gene: TRBV7-6
clone size: NA
D gene: NA
CDR3 DNA: TGTGCCAGCAGCTTAGCGAGGCAGGGCCAAGAGACCCAGTACTTC
CDR3 protein: CASSLARQGQETQYF

J gene: TRBJ1-5
V gene: TRBV19
clone size: NA
D gene: NA
CDR3 DNA: TGTGCCAGTAGTGAAACAGGGACGGGGCAGCCCCAGCATTTT
CDR3 protein: CASSETGTGQPQHF

J gene: TRBJ2-3
V gene: TRBV13
clone size: NA
D gene: TRBD2
CDR3 DNA: TGTGCCAGCAGCTTAGGGGCTAGCGGGGTGCCAGATACGCAGTATTTT
CDR3 protein: CASSLGASGVPDTQYF

J gene: TRBJ2-2
V gene: TRBV5-4
clone size: NA
D gene: TRBD2
CDR3 DNA: TGTGCCAGCAGCTTGGGGCTAGCGGGGGGGCCGAACACCGGGGAGCTGTTTTTT
CDR3 protein: CASSLGLAGGPNTGELFF

J gene: TRBJ2-7
V gene: TRBV3-1/TRBV3-2
clone size: NA
D gene: TRBD2
CDR3 DNA: TGTGCCAGCAGCCAGGGGAGTCTAGCGGGAGATTTGGACGAGCAGTACTTC
CDR3 protein: CASSQGSLAGDLDEQYF

J gene: TRBJ2-1
V gene: TRBV7-8
clone size: NA
D gene: NA
CDR3 DNA: TGTGCCAGCAGCCGGGTGGGTGAAGGGGGCTTTGCGGGACCCTCCTACAATGAGCAGTTCTTC
CDR3 protein: CASSRVGEGGFAGPSYNEQFF

J gene: TRBJ1-2
V gene: TRBV18
clone size: NA
D gene: TRBD1
CDR3 DNA: TGTGCCAGCTCACAAGCCCGGGACAGAGAGTCCTATGGCTACACCTTC
CDR3 protein: CASSQARDRESYGYTF

J gene: TRBJ1-3
V gene: TRBV7-2
clone size: few
D gene: NA
CDR3 DNA: TGTGCCAGCAGCTTACTGCCAACAGGGACTGGAAACACCATATATTTT
CDR3 protein: CASSLLPTGTGNTIYF

J gene: TRBJ2-5
V gene: TRBV4-2
clone size: NA
D gene: TRBD2
CDR3 DNA: TGTGCCAGCAGCCAAGTGACGGGGGGACTAAGCGAGACCCAGTACTTC
CDR3 protein: CASSQVTGGLSETQYF

J gene: TRBJ1-2
V gene: TRBV29-1
clone size: NA
D gene: NA
CDR3 DNA: TGCAGCGTTGATGGGGGGAGTGGCTACACCTTC
CDR3 protein: CSVDGGSGYTF

J gene: TRBJ1-5
V gene: TRBV6-5
clone size: NA
D gene: TRBD1
CDR3 DNA: TGTGCCAGCACCCGGGACAGGGATCAGCCCCAGCATTTT
CDR3 protein: CASTRDRDQPQHF

J gene: TRBJ1-2
V gene: TRBV3-1/TRBV3-2
clone size: NA
D gene: NA
CDR3 DNA: TGTGCCAGCAGCCCGATTGCAGCTAACTATGGCTACACCTTC
CDR3 protein: CASSPIAANYGYTF

J gene: TRBJ2-7
V gene: TRBV6-5
clone size: NA
D gene: NA
CDR3 DNA: TGTGCCAGCAGCACATATAGGACAGCACCCTACGAGCAGTACTTC
CDR3 protein: CASSTYRTAPYEQYF

J gene: TRBJ1-2
V gene: TRBV5-1
clone size: NA
D gene: NA
CDR3 DNA: TGCGCCAGCAGCTTGGTACCGAGCCCTAACTATGGCTACACCTTC
CDR3 protein: CASSLVPSPNYGYTF

J gene: TRBJ2-7
V gene: TRBV11-2
clone size: NA
D gene: NA
CDR3 DNA: TGTGCCAGCAGCCCCTCTCAGACAGGCCCTAAGGGGTACGAGCAGTACTTC
CDR3 protein: CASSPSQTGPKGYEQYF

J gene: TRBJ1-2
V gene: TRBV30
clone size: NA
D gene: TRBD1
CDR3 DNA: TGTGCCTTAACGACAGGGCTTCGTGGCTACACCTTC
CDR3 protein: CALTTGLRGYTF

J gene: TRBJ2-3
V gene: TRBV7-3
clone size: NA
D gene: NA
CDR3 DNA: TGTGCCAGCAGCTTGACGGGGGGCACAGATACGCAGTATTTT
CDR3 protein: CASSLTGGTDTQYF

J gene: TRBJ1-2
V gene: TRBV14
clone size: few
D gene: NA
CDR3 DNA: TGTGCCAGCAGCGCCGGTCAGGGCCCCAACTATGGCTACACCTTC
CDR3 protein: CASSAGQGPNYGYTF

J gene: TRBJ2-3
V gene: TRBV7-9
clone size: NA
D gene: TRBD1
CDR3 DNA: TGTGCCAGCAGCTCCGACAGGGGGGGCACAGATACGCAGTATTTT
CDR3 protein: CASSSDRGGTDTQYF

J gene: TRBJ2-1
V gene: TRBV4-3
clone size: NA
D gene: NA
CDR3 DNA: TGCGCCAGCAGCCAAGATCCCGGGAGTTTACGTCGGGATGAGCAGTTCTTC
CDR3 protein: CASSQDPGSLRRDEQFF

J gene: TRBJ2-1
V gene: TRBV10-3
clone size: NA
D gene: TRBD2
CDR3 DNA: TGTGCCATCGGGCTAGCGGTTTACAATGAGCAGTTCTTC
CDR3 protein: CAIGLAVYNEQFF

J gene: TRBJ1-6
V gene: TRBV7-9
clone size: few
D gene: NA
CDR3 DNA: TGTGCCAGCAGCCCCATGGGGCAGGGGATTTTGAATTCACCCCTCCACTTT
CDR3 protein: CASSPMGQGILNSPLHF